The 11 T cell receptor beta chains reported below all come from one sample, sequenced in a study of blood T cell repertoires in COVID-19 (TCRdb year 2020). Libraries were constructed by the immunoSEQ multiplex PCR assay. This immuneACCESS table, as held by TCRdb, lists in-frame sequences with V and J called but not all clones. Of the missing ones, under half trace to an unresolved V gene in checked studies; the others have no known cause. The sample table holds about 140,000 clones, of which 75% to 90% were seen once. The ten top clones hold approximately 1.5% of the sample. The sequenced sample consisted of peripheral blood. The receptors derive from a woman in her 50s with acute or convalescent COVID-19.

This rearrangement joins TRBV18 to TRBJ2-1; D is possibly TRBD2 (5 bases). This CDR3 is built from 11 residues. Germline V gives CDR1 KGHSH, CDR2 LQKENI. V lost 6 bases and J 10 bases, leaving 10 bases between the germline ends. CDR3 in amino acids: CASSIPGEQFF. The CDR3 nucleotides are TGTGCCAGCTCTATTCCGGGAGAGCAGTTCTTC.

The rearrangement links TRBV20-1 to TRBJ2-1, with 8 bases fitting TRBD2. The CDR3 runs 11 residues. Germline-derived CDR1 and CDR2 are DFQATT and SNEGSKA (reference sequence). V lost 3 bases to trimming and J lost 12 bases; unmatched junction nucleotides: 4. The CDR3 spells CSASGGAGQFF. The CDR3 DNA sequence: TGCAGTGCTAGCGGGGGGGCCGGGCAGTTCTTC.

The chain combines TRBV29-1 with TRBJ1-5; the match to TRBD1 covers 7 bases. Looked up from germline, CDR1 is SQVTM and CDR2 is ANQGSEA. The CDR3 spans 14 residues. Germline trimming cut 5 bases from V and 4 bases from J; bases unmatched to any gene: 8. The CDR3 here is CSVLGDSDNQPQHF. In DNA, the CDR3 is TGCAGCGTTTTAGGGGACAGTGATAATCAGCCCCAGCATTTT.

This sequence joins TRBV2 and TRBJ1-2; D uncertain. Germline CDR1 SNHLY, CDR2 FYNNEI. The CDR3 has 14 amino acids. The V end lost 4 bases, the J end lost 2 bases, and 11 bases lay between the germline ends. The CDR3 is CASSVGRSNYGYTF. The CDR3 nucleotides are TGTGCCAGCAGTGTGGGCAGATCAAACTATGGCTACACCTTC. The variable domain in full, completed from reference TRBV2 and TRBJ1-2, reads EPEVTQTPSHQVTQMGQEVILRCVPISNHLYFYWYRQILGQKVEFLVSFYNNEISEKSEIFDDQFSVERPDGSNFTLKIRSTKLEDSAMYFCASSVGRSNYGYTFGSGTRLTVV.

The chain employs TRBV10-3 and TRBJ1-3; D call uncertain. Germline V gene sequence: CDR1 ENHRY, CDR2 SYGVKD. Deletions cut 6 bases from V and 2 bases from J, with 14 bases between. The CDR3 is made up of 15 amino acids. The CDR3 nucleotides read TGTGCCATCAGCCCCCTCGCGAGGACTGGAAACACCATATATTTT. It is translated as CAISPLARTGNTIYF.

The chain links TRBV27 to TRBJ1-5; 7 positions match TRBD1. Trimming took 3 bases from V and 7 from J; bases not matched to a gene: 3. Germline loops: CDR1 MNHEY, CDR2 SMNVEV (reference sequence). The CDR3 runs 13 residues. CDR3 coding DNA: TGTGCCAGCAGTTTCCAGGGGGACCAGCCCCAGCATTTT. This gives the protein CASSFQGDQPQHF.

The genes are TRBV5-4 and TRBJ1-2, with no clear D. Trimming removed 4 bases from V and 1 base from J, with 11 bases in between. The CDR3 covers 14 residues. Germline lookup yields CDR1 SGHNT and CDR2 YYREEE (reference sequence). Here the CDR3 reads CASSTYWSNYGYTF. The CDR3 DNA reads TGTGCCAGCAGCACTTACTGGAGTAACTATGGCTACACCTTC.

J is TRBJ2-5 and V is TRBV3-1 (or the pseudogene TRBV3-2), with TRBD1 as a possible D gene (5 bases). With 0 bases removed from V and 3 bases from J, the gap between germline ends came to 23 bases. The CDR3 extends over 19 amino acids. In germline, CDR1 is LGHDT, CDR2 YNNKEL (reference sequence). CDR3 sequence reads: CASSQEPWRQSSPKETQYF. CDR3 in DNA: TGTGCCAGCAGCCAAGAACCCTGGAGACAGTCCTCGCCCAAAGAGACCCAGTACTTC.

V and J are TRBV5-1 and TRBJ1-2, with D possibly being TRBD1 (5 bases). Trimming removed 0 bases from V and 7 bases from J, with 13 bases in between. Germline CDR1 SGHRS, CDR2 YFSETQ. This CDR3 has 14 amino acids. CDR3 DNA: TGCGCCAGCAGCTTGGAGAAGGGGTCGAGTGGCTACACCTTC. Residues: CASSLEKGSSGYTF.

The V call is TRBV7-3, the J call TRBJ1-6; D gene uncertain. Trimming pared 1 base from V and 10 bases from J, leaving 14 bases between. The germline CDR1 and CDR2 sequences are SGHTA and FQGTGA. The CDR3 is made up of 15 amino acids. CDR3 region: CASSLIGVGSSPLHF. DNA of the CDR3: TGTGCCAGCAGCTTAATTGGGGTTGGGAGCTCACCCCTCCACTTT.

This chain uses TRBV19 with TRBJ2-2; 7 nucleotides agree with TRBD1. The CDR3 is 15 residues long. The V segment lost 3 bases and the J segment 7 bases; nucleotides outside the gene matches: 8. CDR1 LNHDA and CDR2 SQIVND come from the germline V gene (reference sequence). DNA of the CDR3: TGTGCCAGTAGTATCGTCCAGGGGGACGGCGGGGAGCTGTTTTTT. It yields the protein CASSIVQGDGGELFF.